The source of this T cell receptor beta chain is a study of CD8 T cells in Susac syndrome. Sequencing of TCR beta covered CD8+ and CD4+ T cells obtained from blood. The control participants were healthy donors, and these controls were matched with respect to both age and sex. Random hexamers primed reverse transcription of roughly 0.5 to 1 ug RNA. Amplification of TCR beta CDR3 by immunoSEQ multiplex PCR spanned 54 Vbeta and 13 Jbeta. MiXCR was run by TCRdb on the immunoSEQ multiplex PCR reads, yielding one entry per CDR3 protein. The sample includes 150,000 to 200,000 distinct CDR3 sequences, around 93% of them seen just once. In germline, CDR1 is SGHAT, CDR2 FQNNGV. Deletions cut 4 bases from V and 2 bases from J, with 17 bases between. The CDR3 spans 17 residues.

The specimen was CD4+ T cells from PBMCs. The clonotype comes from a human donor in good health. The gene calls are TRBV11-2 and TRBJ2-2, with D hard to call. Written as DNA, the CDR3 is TGTGCCAGCAGCTCCCCTTATCTCCTACGAAACACCGGGGAGCTGTTTTTT. Encoded protein: CASSSPYLLRNTGELFF.